Listed here are 9 T cell receptor delta chains from one sample, sequenced in a study of Vδ1+ human thymocytes. These receptors lack a known antigen. The study, taken as a whole, reports: Highly polyclonal TRG and TRD repertoires with Gaussian CDR3 length distributions appeared in thymus.

Sequences come from RNA converted to cDNA by reverse transcription. The CDR3 regions were amplified by multiplex PCR from V-gene primers to a constant-region primer. TCRdb redid clone calling on the multiplex PCR reads using CATT. The repertoire has over 20,000 delta-chain clones, about 8% of them found once; the top ten carry 0.8% to 1%. Sequencing used Vdelta1+ gamma-delta thymocytes from the thymus. As to subset: FACS-sorted CD3+ TCRalphabeta- TCRVdelta1+ TCRVdelta2- thymocytes. Source of these receptors: a child less than two years old who had congenital heart surgery.

This clone appeared a few times. The rearrangement uses TRDV1 and TRDJ1, with D possibly TRDD2 on 5 matching bases. V was shortened by 0 bases and J by 0 bases, with 26 bases between the two germline ends. The CDR3 runs 21 residues. CDR1 and CDR2 (germline): TSWWSYY, QGS. For the CDR3, the DNA is TGTGCTCTTGGGGAACTAAGAGGTTCCTCAAGCCCTACCCTGTACACCGATAAACTCATCTTT. It specifies CALGELRGSSSPTLYTDKLIF.

The chain combines TRDV2 with TRDJ1; 10 nucleotides align to TRDD3. The V gene's germline CDR1 is GEAIGNYY and CDR2 EKD. The CDR3 runs to 15 residues. V dropped 5 bases and J dropped 0; count of bases not matched to a gene: 5. The CDR3, as DNA: TGTGCCTGTGCCACTACTGGGGGATACACCGATAAACTCATCTTT. Translating gives CACATTGGYTDKLIF.

As concerns this clone: Compared with germline, one end of the junction differs, possibly owing to a read error. This chain joins TRDV2 and TRDJ3; 9 nucleotides line up with TRDD3. CDR1 and CDR2 from the germline V gene are GEAIGNYY and EKD. This CDR3 spans 20 amino acids. The CDR3 sequence: CACDTEYWGTSSWDTRRMFF. As DNA, the CDR3 is TGTGCCTGTGACACCGAGTACTGGGGGACCAGCTCCTGGGACACCCGACGGATGTTTTTC.

The J gene is TRDJ1, the V gene TRDV1, with 8 nucleotides matching TRDD2. Here the J gene came from matching the DNA to germline, since TCRdb omits it. The CDR3 is 17 residues long. From germline, CDR1 is TSWWSYY and CDR2 QGS. After removal of 0 bases from V and 10 bases from J, the junction contained 16 bases not matched to a gene. The DNA of the CDR3 is TGTGCTCTTGGGGAACTAGGGTCTTCCTACGTACTTAGGGGACTCATCTTT. Amino acid sequence: CALGELGSSYVLRGLIF.

The V and J genes are TRDV1 and TRDJ1; maybe TRDD3 (6 bases). V was pared by 2 bases and J by 2 bases, with 30 bases between. Germline CDR1 reads TSWWSYY; CDR2 reads QGS. The CDR3 extends over 21 amino acids. The CDR3 DNA reads as TGTGCTCTTGGGGAAGATCCTGTCCCACGAGTACTGGGTTTATGTACCGATAAACTCATCTTT. This sequence encodes CALGEDPVPRVLGLCTDKLIF.

This clone was picked up a small number of times. The genes are TRDV1 and TRDJ1; D is perhaps TRDD3 (5 bases). This CDR3 has 15 residues. The germline gives CDR1 TSWWSYY, CDR2 QGS. V shed 3 bases and J shed 2 bases, with 13 bases lying between them. The CDR3 loop reads CALGDQGGSTDKLIF. The CDR3 DNA reads TGTGCTCTTGGGGACCAAGGGGGGTCTACCGATAAACTCATCTTT.

This clone was recorded a few times. Germline and junction disagree at one end, which may indicate a read error. This chain uses TRDV1 with TRDJ1, with TRDD3 matching over 12 bases. The CDR3 is 18 amino acids. The germline CDR1 and CDR2 sequences are TSWWSYY and QGS. This CDR3 is CAPGELLGDTLGTDKLIF. The DNA of the CDR3 is TGTGCTCCTGGGGAACTACTGGGGGATACACTGGGCACCGATAAACTCATCTTT.

This clone came up a few times. Different DNA sequences within this sample yield the same CDR3. This chain uses TRDV1 with TRDJ1, with a weak D call TRDD2 (5 bases). The V end lost 3 bases, the J end lost 1 base, and 12 bases lay between the germline ends. CDR3 length: 15 residues. Germline V lookup: CDR1 TSWWSYY, CDR2 QGS. This CDR3 is CALGDLRGPTDKLIF. CDR3 bases: TGTGCTCTTGGGGACCTACGAGGGCCCACCGATAAACTCATCTTT.

This clone came up a few times. The rearrangement links TRDV2 to TRDJ1; D is uncertain. The germline V gene encodes CDR1 GEAIGNYY and CDR2 EKD. There are 15 residues in the CDR3. V gave up 0 bases and J gave up 7 bases, with 17 bases separating them. CDR3 residues: CACDTVELPFPKLIF. CDR3 DNA sequence: TGTGCCTGTGACACCGTGGAACTGCCCTTTCCTAAACTCATCTTT.